The sequence of this T cell receptor (beta chain) was determined in a study of blood T cell repertoires in COVID-19. Background on the study: Donors in the United States, Italy and Spain gave samples during acute or convalescent COVID-19. PBMCs, B-cell-depleted T cells, or T cells were the source of the cDNA or gDNA that made up the material.

This clone has a single count. Germline loops: CDR1 LGHDT, CDR2 YNNKEL (reference sequence). This CDR3 contains 17 residues. J gave up 4 bases and V 4 bases, and 14 bases lay outside the gene matches. Per the original data handling: Estimated nucleated cell counts came from reference gene primer amplification. The protocol was immunoSEQ multiplex PCR, while the TCRdb copy is restricted to in-frame clones and leaves out a portion. V, J and clone size derive from that table, while D and trimming were established from the DNA sequence. Among some 43,000 clones listed, 87% were seen once. Sequenced: peripheral blood. V and J are TRBV3-1 (or the pseudogene TRBV3-2) and TRBJ2-3; 7 nucleotides align to TRBD1. The sequence was collected from a human donor in a cohort sampled during active COVID-19. In DNA, the CDR3 is TGTGCCAGCAGCCTACTCGCGACAGGGAGTAGCGCAGATACGCAGTATTTT. Protein: CASSLLATGSSADTQYF.